A single sample is the source of the 10 T cell receptor beta chains below, sequenced in a study of cytomegalovirus exposure and HLA in healthy donors. Amplification used 60 Vbeta primers and 13 Jbeta primers. The method was immunoSEQ multiplex PCR; TCRdb's version includes in-frame clones alone and lacks a portion of them. The sample contains about 68,000 clones, 75% to 85% of which appear only once. The sample comprised PBMCs. These receptors all stem from a human donor in good health.

The rearrangement joins TRBV5-1 to TRBJ1-6; 9 positions agree with TRBD1. This CDR3 has 16 amino acids. Unmatched junction bases numbered 9, after V lost 1 base and J lost 10 bases. CDR1 and CDR2 from the germline V gene are SGHRS and YFSETQ. The CDR3 DNA follows: TGCGCCAGCAGCTTGATCCCGGGACAGGGTGGCTCACCCCTCCACTTT. This codes for CASSLIPGQGGSPLHF.

This clone was recorded a few times. The chain combines TRBV2 with TRBJ1-2; D is ambiguous. The CDR3 totals 13 residues. Germline V gene data show CDR1 as SNHLY and CDR2 as FYNNEI. The V gene lost 2 bases and the J gene lost 2 bases, with 6 bases spanning the gap. The CDR3 coding sequence is TGTGCCAGCAGTGAACCAGGCAACTATGGCTACACCTTC. It codes for CASSEPGNYGYTF. Full variable domain (remainder filled in from reference TRBV2 and TRBJ1-2): EPEVTQTPSHQVTQMGQEVILRCVPISNHLYFYWYRQILGQKVEFLVSFYNNEISEKSEIFDDQFSVERPDGSNFTLKIRSTKLEDSAMYFCASSEPGNYGYTFGSGTRLTVV.

The rearrangement uses TRBV2 and TRBJ1-5; the D gene is possibly TRBD1 (6 bases). V lost 4 bases and J lost 4, with 20 bases in between. The CDR3 runs 17 residues. Per the germline V gene, CDR1 is SNHLY and CDR2 is FYNNEI. The DNA of the CDR3 is TGTGCCAGCAGTGCCGGGGGAGCGGGGGCCCTGAATCAGCCCCAGCATTTT. Translating gives CASSAGGAGALNQPQHF.

V usage is TRBV4-3 and J usage is TRBJ1-1; 9 bases are shared with TRBD1. Germline V gene data show CDR1 as LGHNA and CDR2 as YSLEER. Germline trimming cut 1 base from V and 1 base from J; bases unmatched to any gene: 7. The CDR3 has 17 amino acids. The CDR3 DNA reads TGCGCCAGCAGCCAAGTTTCACCGGGACAGGGGAACACTGAAGCTTTCTTT. Translated, it gives CASSQVSPGQGNTEAFF.

The genes are TRBV29-1 and TRBJ2-1, with D perhaps TRBD2 (6 bases). The length of the CDR3 is 11 residues. The V and J ends lost 6 bases and 7 bases respectively, with 10 bases between them. Germline lookup yields CDR1 SQVTM and CDR2 ANQGSEA. CDR3 residues: CSVGLGNEQFF. The CDR3, as DNA: TGCAGCGTGGGACTGGGGAATGAGCAGTTCTTC.

The chain links TRBV18 to TRBJ2-1; D perhaps matches TRBD2 (5 bases). This CDR3 comprises 13 residues. Germline V gene sequence: CDR1 KGHSH, CDR2 LQKENI. V was clipped by 2 bases and J by 9 bases, with 11 bases between them. This chain's CDR3 is CASSPGSRGEQFF. The CDR3 nucleotides read TGTGCCAGCTCACCAGGCTCTCGGGGTGAGCAGTTCTTC.

This clone was seen more than once but under ten times. V gene TRBV6-1 combines with J gene TRBJ2-5, with 11 positions matching TRBD2. Germline V gene data show CDR1 as MNHNS and CDR2 as SASEGT. V lost 2 bases to trimming and J lost 5 bases; unmatched junction nucleotides: 4. The CDR3 covers 15 residues. DNA of the CDR3: TGTGCCAGCAGTGAACTAGCGGGGGGTGGGGAGACCCAGTACTTC. Amino acids: CASSELAGGGETQYF.

This rearrangement joins TRBV11-3 to TRBJ2-7; 8 nucleotides agree with TRBD1. With V trimmed by 0 bases and J by 6 bases, 7 bases remained unmatched. The germline V gene encodes CDR1 SGHNT and CDR2 YENEEA. The CDR3 sequence is 15 residues long. CDR3 region: CASSLDSGGWSEQYF. The CDR3 DNA is TGTGCCAGCAGCTTAGATTCAGGGGGCTGGTCCGAGCAGTACTTC. The full variable domain, completed using reference TRBV11-3 and TRBJ2-7, is EAGVVQSPRYKIIEKKQPVAFWCNPISGHNTLYWYLQNLGQGPELLIRYENEEAVDDSQLPKDRFSAERLKGVDSTLKIQPAELGDSAVYLCASSLDSGGWSEQYFGPGTRLTVT.

Remarks on this clone: A read error may produce the germline difference seen at one junction end. The chain joins TRBV6-5 to TRBJ1-2; D might be TRBD1 (6 bases). The CDR3 extends over 13 amino acids. The germline CDR1 and CDR2 sequences are MNHEY and SVGAGI. The CDR3 sequence: CASRDTGTHGYPF. The CDR3 DNA is TGTGCCAGCAGAGATACAGGGACCCATGGCTACCCCTTC.

The rearrangement links TRBV27 to TRBJ1-5; D may be TRBD1 (5 bases). Germline V gives CDR1 MNHEY, CDR2 SMNVEV (reference sequence). The CDR3 spans 18 residues. Trimming pared 2 bases from V and 6 bases from J, leaving 23 bases between. CDR3 region: CASSLGSLGGGQGQPQHF. The CDR3 DNA sequence: TGTGCCAGCAGTTTAGGTAGCTTGGGGGGAGGCCAAGGTCAGCCCCAGCATTTT.